This entry lists 25 T cell receptor beta chains sequenced from one sample in a study of chemoradiotherapy in HPV16-positive cancers (dated by TCRdb to between 2021 and 2024). Library construction relied on the immunoSEQ multiplex PCR assay. Drawn from immuneACCESS, this table holds only the in-frame rearrangements with V and J called that TCRdb kept. Clones are partly lost; checked studies trace under half to an unresolved V gene and leave the rest unexplained. This sample has approximately 20,000 clones in its table, and about 90% of those were observed once. The ten largest clones represent about 5.6% of the sample. Material: blood, obtained from a patient who underwent chemoradiotherapy. Receptors were obtained from a human donor with HPV-associated anogenital cancer.

V usage is TRBV5-4 and J usage is TRBJ2-6; no clear D gene. Germline assignment: CDR1 SGHNT and CDR2 YYREEE (reference sequence). The CDR3 spans 16 residues. The V gene lost 0 bases and the J gene lost 0 bases, with 7 bases spanning the gap. In DNA form, the CDR3 reads TGTGCCAGCAGCTTGGTGGTGGGCTCTGGGGCCAACGTCCTGACTTTC. Translating it yields CASSLVVGSGANVLTF.

The chain couples TRBV6-1 to TRBJ1-1; perhaps TRBD1 as D (6 bases). The ends were cut back, 7 bases at V and 5 bases at J, with 17 bases in the middle. Per germline, CDR1 MNHNS and CDR2 SASEGT. The CDR3 contains 14 residues. In nucleotides, the CDR3 is TGTGCCAGCACAGCAGGGGTTATTGGTACTGAAGCTTTCTTT. Its protein is CASTAGVIGTEAFF.

The V call is TRBV25-1, the J call TRBJ1-3; possible D gene TRBD1, 6 bases. The CDR3 is 15 residues long. V was cut by 3 bases and J by 6 bases, with 15 bases left in between. Per germline, CDR1 MGHDK and CDR2 SYGVNS. CDR3 nucleotides: TGTGCCAGCAGTGATTCCAGGGGAGTCGAAAACACCATATATTTT. This encodes CASSDSRGVENTIYF.

This rearrangement joins TRBV4-2 to TRBJ1-1; D gene ambiguous. The CDR3 has 13 residues. Germline assignment: CDR1 LGHNA and CDR2 YNFKEQ. Trimming shortened V by 2 bases and J by 7 bases, and 11 bases separated the two germline ends. Here the CDR3 DNA reads TGTGCCAGCAGCCAATTACAAGTGTATGAAGCTTTCTTT. This sequence encodes CASSQLQVYEAFF.

The chain recombines TRBV6-4 with TRBJ2-1; 11 nucleotides match TRBD1. The ends lost 4 bases at V and 9 bases at J; junction bases unmatched: 5. The CDR3 is made up of 14 amino acids. In germline, CDR1 is MRHNA, CDR2 SNTAGT. The CDR3 is CASSVGQGAVEQFF. CDR3 bases: TGTGCCAGCAGTGTAGGACAGGGGGCCGTTGAGCAGTTCTTC.

This clone was picked up a small number of times. This sequence joins TRBV15 and TRBJ1-5; D uncertain. Trimming left V 5 bases short and J 3 bases short, with 11 bases between. Germline V gives CDR1 LNHNV, CDR2 YYDKDF (reference sequence). CDR3 length: 14 amino acids. The CDR3 DNA reads as TGTGCCACCAGCCAACCTTCACACAATCAGCCCCAGCATTTT. Protein product: CATSQPSHNQPQHF.

V usage is TRBV5-5 and J usage is TRBJ2-7; D perhaps matches TRBD2 (5 bases). In germline, CDR1 is SGHKS, CDR2 YYEKEE (reference sequence). The CDR3 has 15 amino acids. The V end was cut by 0 bases, the J end by 0 bases, with 10 bases between. CDR3 bases: TGTGCCAGCAGCTTGGGGCTAGCTATCTCCTACGAGCAGTACTTC. It yields the protein CASSLGLAISYEQYF.

The rearrangement uses TRBV28 and TRBJ1-5; weak D call: TRBD1 (6 bases). The CDR3 length is 14 residues. Germline lookup yields CDR1 MDHEN and CDR2 SYDVKM. V lost 6 bases, J lost 4 bases, and 13 bases lay in between. The CDR3 protein is CASSHSRGNQPQHF. The CDR3 DNA reads as TGTGCCAGCAGCCACAGTAGGGGGAATCAGCCCCAGCATTTT. The complete variable domain, with remaining parts taken from reference TRBV28 and TRBJ1-5, reads DVKVTQSSRYLVKRTGEKVFLECVQDMDHENMFWYRQDPGLGLRLIYFSYDVKMKEKGDIPEGYSVSREKKERFSLILESASTNQTSMYLCASSHSRGNQPQHFGDGTRLSIL.

The chain has TRBV7-9 and TRBJ1-2; maybe TRBD1 (5 bases). Germline CDR1 SEHNR, CDR2 FQNEAQ (reference sequence). This CDR3 has 15 amino acids. The ends were cut back, 7 bases at V and 1 base at J, with 16 bases in the middle. CDR3 DNA: TGTGCCAGCACCTCCGAGGACACTCGTAACTATGGCTACACCTTC. This sequence encodes CASTSEDTRNYGYTF.

The chain joins TRBV2 to TRBJ2-2; TRBD1 aligns across 7 bases. Germline-derived CDR1 and CDR2 are SNHLY and FYNNEI. Germline trimming cut 9 bases from V and 5 bases from J; bases unmatched to any gene: 18. The CDR3 length is 17 residues. CDR3 amino acids: CARRVPLGGAETGELFF. CDR3 DNA: TGTGCCAGAAGGGTCCCTTTAGGGGGCGCGGAGACCGGGGAGCTGTTTTTT.

The V call is TRBV11-2, the J call TRBJ2-3, with TRBD1 as a possible D gene (5 bases). The germline V gene has CDR1 SGHAT and CDR2 FQNNGV. Trimming took 2 bases from V and 3 from J, leaving 12 bases between them. The CDR3 totals 15 residues. DNA for the CDR3: TGTGCCAGCAGCTTATCAGGGATCAGGACAGATACGCAGTATTTT. As protein: CASSLSGIRTDTQYF. Drawing the rest from reference TRBV11-2 and TRBJ2-3, the complete variable domain is EAGVAQSPRYKIIEKRQSVAFWCNPISGHATLYWYQQILGQGPKLLIQFQNNGVVDDSQLPKDRFSAERLKGVDSTLKIQPAKLEDSAVYLCASSLSGIRTDTQYFGPGTRLTVL.

This rearrangement joins TRBV9 to TRBJ2-1; 10 nucleotides match TRBD1. Germline V gene sequence: CDR1 SGDLS, CDR2 YYNGEE. V lost 0 bases and J lost 9; bases outside the gene matches: 6. The CDR3 has 15 residues. The CDR3 sequence is CASSVEWDRGTEQFF. In DNA form, the CDR3 reads TGTGCCAGCAGCGTAGAATGGGACAGGGGAACTGAGCAGTTCTTC.

In DNA form, the CDR3 reads TGTGCCAGCAGCTTAGGGCTAGCGGTCCATGGCTACACCTTC. This gives the protein CASSLGLAVHGYTF. This rearrangement joins TRBV7-8 to TRBJ1-2; D gene uncertain. V was cut by 1 base and J by 6 bases, with 12 bases left in between. The germline V gene has CDR1 SGHVS and CDR2 FQNEAQ. This CDR3 has 14 residues. Complete variable domain (other parts from reference TRBV7-8 and TRBJ1-2): GAGVSQSPRYKVAKRGQDVALRCDPISGHVSLFWYQQALGQGPEFLTYFQNEAQLDKSGLPSDRFFAERPEGSVSTLKIQRTQQEDSAVYLCASSLGLAVHGYTFGSGTRLTVV.

The chain joins TRBV30 to TRBJ1-3; D is undetermined. V shed 0 bases and J shed 0 bases, with 9 bases lying between them. Germline loops: CDR1 GTSNPN, CDR2 SVGIG (reference sequence). The CDR3 spans 15 residues. The CDR3 coding sequence is TGTGCCTGGAGTGTAGGTCGACCCTCTGGAAACACCATATATTTT. This translates into CAWSVGRPSGNTIYF.

The rearrangement joins TRBV4-2 to TRBJ1-6, with D possibly matching TRBD1 (6 bases). V lost 0 bases and J lost 6, with 9 bases in between. This CDR3 has 15 residues. Germline V gene sequence: CDR1 LGHNA, CDR2 YNFKEQ. The DNA of the CDR3 is TGTGCCAGCAGCCAAGATTCACAGGGTAATTCACCCCTCCACTTT. Amino acids: CASSQDSQGNSPLHF.

The chain is built from TRBV7-9 and TRBJ2-5, with TRBD1 matching 7 bases. The CDR3 runs to 13 residues. J gave up 4 bases and V 3 bases, and 2 bases lay outside the gene matches. The germline gives CDR1 SEHNR, CDR2 FQNEAQ (reference sequence). The CDR3 DNA is TGTGCCAGCAGCTTGACAGGGATAGAGACCCAGTACTTC. Translation: CASSLTGIETQYF.

CDR3 in amino acids: CASSRVNTEAFF. As DNA, the CDR3 is TGCGCCAGCTCCAGAGTGAACACTGAAGCTTTCTTT. The gene calls are TRBV5-1 and TRBJ1-1; unclear D gene. This CDR3 has 12 residues. Trimming removed 7 bases from V and 0 bases from J, with 7 bases in between. Germline V CDR1 and CDR2: SGHRS, YFSETQ.

For the CDR3, the DNA is TGTGCCAGCAGCTTGGGAGGGCTGAAGACCCAGTACTTC. As protein: CASSLGGLKTQYF. The chain joins TRBV7-9 to TRBJ2-5; 7 nucleotides agree with TRBD2. The CDR3 is 13 residues long. The trim removed 3 bases at V and 6 bases at J, leaving 4 bases unmatched. CDR1 and CDR2 from the germline V gene are SEHNR and FQNEAQ (reference sequence).

The V and J genes are TRBV9 and TRBJ1-1, with D hard to call. The CDR3 is 13 amino acids. CDR1 and CDR2 (germline): SGDLS, YYNGEE. V was clipped by 0 bases and J by 1 base, with 4 bases between them. For the CDR3, the DNA is TGTGCCAGCAGCGTAGCTGCGAACACTGAAGCTTTCTTT. It yields the protein CASSVAANTEAFF.

This clone is medium-sized (0.01 to 0.1%) in the sample. The J gene is TRBJ1-1, the V gene TRBV6-6; 8 positions agree with TRBD1. Germline-derived CDR1 and CDR2 are MNHNY and SVGAGI (reference sequence). With V trimmed by 0 bases and J by 5 bases, 5 bases remained unmatched. This CDR3 has 15 amino acids. CDR3 coding DNA: TGTGCCAGCAGTTACTCCGGCAGGGGGCAAACTGAAGCTTTCTTT. Translation: CASSYSGRGQTEAFF.

J is TRBJ2-3 and V is TRBV7-3; D unclear. Per germline, CDR1 SGHTA and CDR2 FQGTGA. The CDR3 is 13 residues long. V was shortened by 4 bases and J by 2 bases, with 7 bases between the two germline ends. In nucleotides, the CDR3 is TGTGCCAGCAGCTCCCCCAACACAGATACGCAGTATTTT. It is translated as CASSSPNTDTQYF.

The rearrangement joins TRBV7-2 to TRBJ2-1; D is unclear. V lost 5 bases and J lost 6, with 17 bases in between. Germline V gene data show CDR1 as SGHTA and CDR2 as FQGNSA. The CDR3 totals 15 residues. The CDR3 nucleotides are TGTGCCAGCAGCCCGATAAGACTTGAGACCAATGAGCAGTTCTTC. It yields the protein CASSPIRLETNEQFF.

The rearrangement uses TRBV30 and TRBJ2-1; D is undetermined. Looked up from germline, CDR1 is GTSNPN and CDR2 is SVGIG (reference sequence). CDR3 length: 14 amino acids. Trimming removed 7 bases from V and 9 bases from J, with 22 bases in between. CDR3 in DNA: TGTGCCTCGAACCGGGCCATATCTATATTTGAGCAGTTCTTC. Its translation is CASNRAISIFEQFF.

The rearrangement joins TRBV6-5 to TRBJ2-3; TRBD2 agrees at 8 bases. CDR1 is MNHEY and CDR2 is SVGAGI in the germline V gene. This CDR3 is built from 12 residues. V lost 8 bases, J lost 8 bases, and 6 bases stayed unmatched. The CDR3 loop reads CASGTRDGTQYF. The CDR3, as DNA: TGTGCCAGCGGGACTAGGGATGGTACGCAGTATTTT.

The chain is built from TRBV5-1 and TRBJ2-5; D tentatively fits TRBD1 or TRBD2 (5 bases each). The V end lost 0 bases, the J end lost 1 base, and 7 bases lay between the germline ends. Germline CDR1 and CDR2: SGHRS and YFSETQ. The CDR3 is 14 amino acids. In nucleotides, the CDR3 is TGCGCCAGCAGCTTGGTTGGGGGCCAAGAGACCCAGTACTTC. The encoded protein is CASSLVGGQETQYF.